This section outlines one T cell receptor (beta chain) sequence together with its context. This specimen belongs to a study of blood T cell repertoires in COVID-19. This CDR3 comprises 13 residues. V was pared by 5 bases and J by 4 bases, with 14 bases between. Germline V gene lookup returns CDR1 GTSNPN and CDR2 SVGIG (reference sequence). The method was immunoSEQ multiplex PCR; TCRdb's version includes in-frame clones alone and lacks a portion of them. The data show about 300,000 clones, with 65% to 90% seen just once and about an eighth held by the top ten. The chain is built from TRBV30 and TRBJ1-1; maybe TRBD1 (5 bases). Sequencing was done on a sample of peripheral blood. The source is a human donor in a cohort sampled during active COVID-19. Written as DNA, the CDR3 is TGTGCCTGGTCACAGGAGTTGGGCACTGAAGCTTTCTTT. Protein: CAWSQELGTEAFF. The full variable domain, with the rest looked up from reference TRBV30 and TRBJ1-1, is SQTIHQWPATLVQPVGSPLSLECTVEGTSNPNLYWYRQAAGRGLQLLFYSVGIGQISSEVPQNLSASRPQDRQFILSSKKLLLSDSGFYLCAWSQELGTEAFFGQGTRLTVV.